One and the same sample provided the 25 T cell receptor beta chains below, sequenced in a study of T cells in Graves' hyperthyroidism and ophthalmopathy. RNA transcripts gave rise to amplified TCR beta CDR3 regions. Carried out on the TCR CDR3, a first-round RT-PCR used the HTBI primer set. Using its own MiXCR run on the multiplex PCR reads, TCRdb lists one record per CDR3 protein. Among fewer than 700,000 distinct CDR3 sequences listed, 15% to 20% were seen once. Sequenced material: blood. Receptors were obtained from a woman aged 25 to 39 with Graves' hyperthyroidism.

The sample holds many counts of this clonotype. The chain couples TRBV10-3 to TRBJ2-3; TRBD2 aligns across 8 bases. Germline loops: CDR1 ENHRY, CDR2 SYGVKD. The V and J ends lost 3 bases and 4 bases, in that order; junction bases with no gene match: 15. This CDR3 contains 18 residues. CDR3 sequence: CAISDPAGGRRLADTQYF. The CDR3 DNA reads as TGTGCCATCAGTGACCCAGCGGGCGGGAGGAGGTTGGCAGATACGCAGTATTTT.

This clonotype has just a few counts. A much larger clone is a single base away; this may be a read error. This chain links TRBV24-1 with TRBJ2-1, with D unresolved. Germline CDR1 KGHDR, CDR2 SFDVKD. Trimming cost V 2 bases and J 4 bases, with 5 bases left between them. CDR3 length: 13 amino acids. The CDR3 DNA reads TGTGCCACCAGTGATTCTCAATACAATGAGCAGTTCTTC. Protein: CATSDSQYNEQFF.

J is TRBJ2-1 and V is TRBV3-1, with 7 bases lining up with TRBD2. Looked up from germline, CDR1 is LGHDT and CDR2 is YNNKEL (reference sequence). V shed 0 bases, J shed 10 bases, and the junction held 6 bases outside the gene matches. The CDR3 sequence is 14 residues long. The DNA for the CDR3 is TGTGCCAGCAGCCAAGATAACGAAGCGGGAGAGCAGTTCTTC. Its translation: CASSQDNEAGEQFF.

This clonotype was picked up a small number of times. The junction shows a germline mismatch at one end, possibly a read error. J is TRBJ1-6 and V is TRBV3-1; D not resolved. The CDR3 runs to 11 residues. Germline V gives CDR1 LGHDT, CDR2 YNNKEL (reference sequence). CDR3: CTSSHNSPLHF. DNA for the CDR3: TGTACCAGCAGCCATAATTCACCCCTCCACTTT.

This clonotype was seen many times. This rearrangement joins TRBV18 to TRBJ1-1; weak D call: TRBD1 (5 bases). V lost 6 bases to trimming and J lost 1 base, with 9 bases between them. The CDR3 has 13 residues. CDR1 is KGHSH, CDR2 LQKENI, per germline. CDR3 residues: CASSDDRNTEAFF. The CDR3 DNA reads TGTGCCAGCTCTGATGACAGGAACACTGAAGCTTTCTTT.

The CDR3 DNA is TGTGCCAGCAGCCCAACCGTTCCTACAGGGATGAACACTGAAGCTTTCTTT. Amino acid sequence: CASSPTVPTGMNTEAFF. V gene TRBV4-2 combines with J gene TRBJ1-1; a possible D gene is TRBD1 (6 bases). CDR3 length: 17 amino acids. V lost 4 bases, J lost 0 bases, and 18 bases lay in between. Germline V lookup: CDR1 LGHNA, CDR2 YNFKEQ.

This clonotype was observed at least ten times. V usage is TRBV29-1 and J usage is TRBJ2-7; 12 bases map to TRBD1. The CDR3 is 14 residues long. Germline values: CDR1 SQVTM, CDR2 ANQGSEA. After removal of 6 bases from V and 3 bases from J, the junction contained 6 bases not matched to a gene. The CDR3 DNA reads as TGCAGCGTCCTGGGACAGGGGGCCGGCTACGAGCAGTACTTC. This sequence encodes CSVLGQGAGYEQYF.

This clonotype was seen ten or more times. The genes are TRBV5-1 and TRBJ1-1, with TRBD1 identical over 7 bases. The ends lost 0 bases at V and 3 bases at J; junction bases unmatched: 5. Germline loops: CDR1 SGHRS, CDR2 YFSETQ. The length of the CDR3 is 15 residues. In DNA form, the CDR3 reads TGCGCCAGCAGCTTGGGTCAGGGGGGCGACACTGAAGCTTTCTTT. It translates to CASSLGQGGDTEAFF.

This clonotype was detected ten times or more. The rearrangement links TRBV5-5 to TRBJ2-5; D is undetermined. Germline lookup yields CDR1 SGHKS and CDR2 YYEKEE (reference sequence). Trimming cost V 4 bases and J 2 bases, with 9 bases left between them. The CDR3 is made up of 13 amino acids. In nucleotides, the CDR3 is TGTGCCAGCAGCCCGGGTCCGCAAGAGACCCAGTACTTC. Translating it yields CASSPGPQETQYF.

This clonotype was found a few times. The genes are TRBV20-1 and TRBJ1-2; the D is unclear. V lost 5 bases to trimming and J lost 4 bases, with 14 bases between them. The CDR3 loop spans 13 amino acids. Germline V gene data show CDR1 as DFQATT and CDR2 as SNEGSKA (reference sequence). CDR3 in DNA: TGCAGTGCTCGGAATGGACCAGCCTATGGCTACACCTTC. As protein: CSARNGPAYGYTF.

This clonotype has ten or more counts. The rearrangement joins TRBV28 to TRBJ1-2, with unresolved D. From germline, CDR1 is MDHEN and CDR2 SYDVKM. The CDR3 covers 13 residues. Trimming pared 2 bases from V and 4 bases from J, leaving 8 bases between. CDR3 sequence reads: CASSLNRAYGYTF. The CDR3, as DNA: TGTGCCAGCAGTTTAAACAGAGCCTATGGCTACACCTTC.

This clonotype was seen many times. The V call is TRBV6-1, the J call TRBJ2-7; D is perhaps TRBD1 (6 bases). Trimming cost V 5 bases and J 3 bases, with 11 bases left between them. The CDR3 spans 13 residues. Germline V gene sequence: CDR1 MNHNS, CDR2 SASEGT. The CDR3 reads CASSPTGLYEQYF. DNA of the CDR3: TGTGCCAGCAGTCCGACAGGACTCTACGAGCAGTACTTC.

This clonotype has just a few counts. A read error may produce the germline difference seen at one junction end. V is TRBV13 and J is TRBJ2-7; 9 bases are shared with TRBD1. CDR1 PRHDT and CDR2 FYEKMQ come from the germline V gene (reference sequence). The length of the CDR3 is 14 residues. Here the CDR3 DNA reads TGCGCCAGCAGCCAGTGGGACAGGGTAGCCGAGCAGTACTTC. It yields the protein CASSQWDRVAEQYF.

J is TRBJ2-2 and V is TRBV5-1, with D hard to call. CDR3 length: 14 amino acids. The germline V gene encodes CDR1 SGHRS and CDR2 YFSETQ. V was clipped by 2 bases and J by 6 bases, with 11 bases between them. The CDR3 sequence: CASSFPEFAGELFF. CDR3 in DNA: TGCGCCAGCAGCTTCCCAGAGTTTGCCGGGGAGCTGTTTTTT.

V is TRBV6-1 and J is TRBJ1-6; D remains unclear. Germline CDR1 reads MNHNS; CDR2 reads SASEGT. Trimming left V 6 bases short and J 6 bases short, with 6 bases between. There are 12 residues in the CDR3. The CDR3 coding sequence is TGTGCCAGCAGCCGTTCTAATTCACCCCTCCACTTT. Residues: CASSRSNSPLHF.

On this clonotype: A much larger clone differs from this one at a single base, so this may be a read error. It is likely a read error, because the conserved phenylalanine at the end of the CDR3 is missing. V and J are TRBV16 and TRBJ2-3, with 8 bases matching TRBD2. This CDR3 has 15 amino acids. Germline values: CDR1 KGHSY, CDR2 FQNENV. The V and J ends lost 3 bases and 5 bases, in that order; junction bases with no gene match: 7. CDR3 in DNA: TGTGCCAGCAGCCACCAGCGGGAGTGGCGAGATACGCAGTATTCT. Translation: CASSHQREWRDTQYS.

This clonotype was detected ten times or more. The chain carries TRBV12-3 or TRBV12-4 and TRBJ1-2, with TRBD1 matching 8 bases. The CDR3 runs 12 residues. Unmatched junction bases numbered 7, after V lost 7 bases and J lost 9 bases. CDR3 DNA: TGTGCCAGCAAGCCGGGACAGGACCGCTACACCTTC. This translates into CASKPGQDRYTF.

This clonotype was seen a few times. The J gene is TRBJ2-3, the V gene TRBV5-4; D perhaps matches TRBD1 (6 bases). CDR1 and CDR2 (germline): SGHNT, YYREEE (reference sequence). The CDR3 has 14 residues. V lost 9 bases, J lost 3 bases, and 17 bases lay in between. The CDR3 protein is CATKGDPNTDTQYF. The CDR3 DNA sequence: TGTGCCACTAAGGGGGATCCTAATACAGATACGCAGTATTTT.

The chain combines TRBV3-1 with TRBJ2-1; 12 positions agree with TRBD2. The J call is doubtful: the DNA matches TRBJ2-7 better. Germline CDR1 and CDR2: LGHDT and YNNKEL (reference sequence). This CDR3 comprises 17 residues. The CDR3 sequence is CASSHAHRTSGNNEQYF. In DNA form, the CDR3 reads TGTGCCAGCAGCCACGCTCACCGGACTAGCGGGAATAATGAGCAGTACTTC.

The V and J genes are TRBV11-3 and TRBJ2-2, with 13 nucleotides matching TRBD2. V was pared by 4 bases and J by 4 bases, with 3 bases of the junction left unmatched. Germline loops: CDR1 SGHNT, CDR2 YENEEA. CDR3 length: 16 residues. CDR3 DNA: TGTGCCAGCAGCTCGGGACTAGCGGGGACCACCGGGGAGCTGTTTTTT. Translation gives CASSSGLAGTTGELFF.

This clonotype was counted at least ten times. The genes are TRBV6-2 or TRBV6-3 and TRBJ1-1, with unresolved D. This CDR3 contains 13 residues. V was pared by 6 bases and J by 9 bases, with 17 bases between. Germline V gene lookup returns CDR1 MNHEY and CDR2 SVGEGT. The DNA of the CDR3 is TGTGCCAGCAGCTCTCTACGAAACGGGCAAGCTTTCTTT. The encoded protein is CASSSLRNGQAFF.

This clonotype was detected a few times. DNA for the CDR3: TGTGCCAGCAGTCTCCGGTGGGAGGCCCATGGCTACACCTTC. Translating gives CASSLRWEAHGYTF. This chain connects TRBV28 to TRBJ1-2; D remains ambiguous. Germline V CDR1 and CDR2: MDHEN, SYDVKM. V lost 5 bases to trimming and J lost 6 bases, with 16 bases between them. This CDR3 contains 14 residues.

This clonotype was detected a few times. CDR3 sequence reads: CASSSYITDTQYF. CDR3 nucleotides: TGTGCCAGCAGCTCATACATCACAGATACGCAGTATTTT. The V gene is TRBV7-3, the J gene TRBJ2-3; no firm D call. Deletions cut 4 bases from V and 2 bases from J, with 7 bases between. The CDR3 is made up of 13 amino acids. Germline CDR1 is SGHTA and CDR2 is FQGTGA.

This clonotype was detected ten times or more. V gene TRBV11-2 combines with J gene TRBJ2-1, with D uncertain. Trimming cost V 3 bases and J 5 bases, with 11 bases left between them. Germline CDR1 reads SGHAT; CDR2 reads FQNNGV. The CDR3 is 14 residues long. For the CDR3, the DNA is TGTGCCAGCAGCTTTCCCGGACGTAACAATGAGCAGTTCTTC. It yields the protein CASSFPGRNNEQFF.

The sample holds many counts of this clonotype. V gene TRBV10-3 combines with J gene TRBJ2-7, with no clear D. Germline CDR1 ENHRY, CDR2 SYGVKD. The germline V and J ends were trimmed by 4 bases and 2 bases, with 9 bases remaining between them. The CDR3 has 13 residues. The CDR3 reads CAISGTETYEQYF. The CDR3 DNA reads as TGTGCCATCAGTGGTACGGAAACCTACGAGCAGTACTTC.